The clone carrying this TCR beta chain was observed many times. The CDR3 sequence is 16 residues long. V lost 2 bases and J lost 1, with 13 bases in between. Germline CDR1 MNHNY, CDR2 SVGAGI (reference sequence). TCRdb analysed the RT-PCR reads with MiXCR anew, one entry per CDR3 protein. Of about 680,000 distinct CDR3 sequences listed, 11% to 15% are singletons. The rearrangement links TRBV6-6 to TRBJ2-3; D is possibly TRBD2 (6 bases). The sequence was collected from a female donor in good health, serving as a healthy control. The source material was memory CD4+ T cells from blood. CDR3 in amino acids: CASSYGAGDRTDTQYF. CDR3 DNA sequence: TGTGCCAGCAGTTACGGAGCGGGCGACCGCACAGATACGCAGTATTTT.